These 26 T cell receptor beta chains were sequenced from one sample in a study of post-analysis software for immune sequencing data. Study results and caveats: With TRBV5-6, TRBV5-1 and TRBV20-1 included, about five TRBV segments were more frequent in patients than in controls.

Antigen specificity for these receptors is unknown. TCR beta cDNA libraries included unique molecular identifiers. TCRdb analysed the PCR reads with MiXCR anew, one entry per CDR3 protein. The table has 250,000 to 300,000 distinct CDR3 sequences, 35% to 40% seen once. Sample: blood. The receptors stem from a girl aged 10 to 17 with multiple sclerosis.

This clonotype was counted a few times. This chain connects TRBV6-6 to TRBJ1-5; 7 bases are shared with TRBD1. The junction had 7 bases not matched to a gene; V was cut back by 6 bases and J by 5 bases. Germline V gene lookup returns CDR1 MNHNY and CDR2 SVGAGI (reference sequence). The CDR3 spans 14 residues. CDR3 bases: TGTGCCAGCAGAACAGGGGTGGGGGATCAGCCCCAGCATTTT. It translates to CASRTGVGDQPQHF.

Concerning this clonotype: This may stem from a read error, because a much larger clone lies one nucleotide away. The V call is TRBV12-3 or TRBV12-4, the J call TRBJ2-5; D is ambiguous. The V end was cut by 3 bases, the J end by 11 bases, with 10 bases between. This CDR3 comprises 11 residues. CDR3 in DNA: TGTGCCAGCAGTTTTGTACATGAGCAGTACTTC. It specifies CASSFVHEQYF.

The rearrangement uses TRBV9 and TRBJ2-5; D is uncertain. V lost 3 bases, J lost 5 bases, and 11 bases lay in between. The CDR3 extends over 13 amino acids. Germline CDR1 and CDR2: SGDLS and YYNGEE. The CDR3 coding sequence is TGTGCCAGCAGCGCAGATGGGGTCGAGACCCAGTACTTC. The encoded protein is CASSADGVETQYF.

The V gene is TRBV27, the J gene TRBJ2-7; 12 bases are shared with TRBD2. Germline assignment: CDR1 MNHEY and CDR2 SMNVEV (reference sequence). The CDR3 is 15 amino acids. After removal of 6 bases from V and 2 bases from J, the junction contained 5 bases not matched to a gene. CDR3 loop: CASSRSSGRAYEQYF. The CDR3 DNA follows: TGTGCCAGCAGCCGCTCTAGCGGGAGGGCCTACGAGCAGTACTTC.

With respect to this clonotype: This could be a read error, since a much larger clone is one nucleotide away. J is TRBJ1-2 and V is TRBV25-1, with D possibly TRBD1 on 5 matching bases. The germline V gene has CDR1 MGHDK and CDR2 SYGVNS. CDR3 length: 14 amino acids. The CDR3 loop reads CASREYEGPYGYTF. CDR3 coding DNA: TGTGCCAGCAGGGAATACGAGGGGCCCTATGGCTACACCTTC.

This clonotype was counted at least ten times. The chain links TRBV6-8 to TRBJ1-6, with 9 bases that match TRBD1. The ends lost 6 bases at V and 7 bases at J; junction bases unmatched: 16. The CDR3 spans 18 residues. Germline V gene lookup returns CDR1 MNHGY and CDR2 SAAAGT. The CDR3 DNA is TGTGCCAGCAGCCACCCGGGACAGGGAGCCTACGACAATTCACCCCTCCACTTT. It translates to CASSHPGQGAYDNSPLHF.

As to this clonotype: Since a much larger clone is just one base distant, this may be a read error. The chain links TRBV7-2 to TRBJ2-3; no definite D call. The V gene's germline CDR1 is SGHTA and CDR2 FQGNSA. The CDR3 covers 17 residues. The CDR3: CANSLVPQGLSTDTQYF. DNA for the CDR3: TGTGCCAACAGCTTAGTTCCTCAAGGCCTGAGCACAGATACGCAGTATTTT.

This clonotype has at least ten counts. CDR3: CSVDSQGLPYEQYF. The DNA for the CDR3 is TGCAGCGTTGATTCGCAGGGTCTCCCCTACGAGCAGTACTTC. The chain joins TRBV29-1 to TRBJ2-7, with D tentatively TRBD1 (5 bases). V was cut by 3 bases and J by 2 bases, with 14 bases left in between. The CDR3 is 14 residues long. Germline V CDR1 and CDR2: SQVTM, ANQGSEA.

The rearrangement links TRBV30 to TRBJ1-4; 8 positions agree with TRBD1. CDR1 and CDR2 from the germline V gene are GTSNPN and SVGIG (reference sequence). Trimming took 3 bases from V and 7 from J; bases not matched to a gene: 7. This CDR3 region has 14 residues. CDR3 sequence reads: CAWSAGQGGEKLFF. In DNA form, the CDR3 reads TGTGCCTGGAGCGCCGGACAGGGAGGTGAAAAACTGTTTTTT.

To note about this clonotype: A much larger clone differs from this one at a single base, so this may be a read error. V and J are TRBV10-3 and TRBJ1-5; TRBD1 might be the D (5 bases). Germline CDR1 is ENHRY and CDR2 is SYGVKD. V was cut by 6 bases and J by 3 bases, with 12 bases left in between. The CDR3 contains 14 residues. The CDR3 spells CAIRRRGDNQPQHF. CDR3 nucleotide sequence: TGTGCCATCAGACGGAGGGGAGACAATCAGCCCCAGCATTTT.

This rearrangement joins TRBV10-3 to TRBJ2-3; the match to TRBD2 covers 8 bases. V lost 8 bases and J lost 5; bases outside the gene matches: 12. The germline CDR1 and CDR2 sequences are ENHRY and SYGVKD. The length of the CDR3 is 15 residues. The CDR3: CAIGRAGGSGDTQYF. The CDR3 nucleotides are TGTGCCATCGGACGGGCGGGGGGATCGGGAGATACGCAGTATTTT.

This clonotype is a singleton in its sample. This sequence may be a read error, since a much larger clone differs from it by one base. The rearrangement joins TRBV12-3 or TRBV12-4 to TRBJ1-1; weak D call: TRBD1 (5 bases). The CDR3 sequence is 12 residues long. The CDR3 DNA reads as TGTGCCAGCGGTTTGGACACGCTTAGGGCTTTCTTT. This codes for CASGLDTLRAFF.

The CDR3 reads CSARDWGKGLDEQFF. CDR3 bases: TGCAGTGCTAGAGATTGGGGTAAGGGGCTGGATGAGCAGTTCTTC. The chain combines TRBV20-1 with TRBJ2-1; D is perhaps TRBD1 (5 bases). There are 15 residues in the CDR3. V gave up 0 bases and J gave up 8 bases, with 17 bases separating them. Germline loops: CDR1 DFQATT, CDR2 SNEGSKA (reference sequence).

This chain uses TRBV5-1 with TRBJ1-1, with D tentatively TRBD1 (5 bases). V gave up 4 bases and J gave up 2 bases, with 18 bases separating them. Per germline, CDR1 SGHRS and CDR2 YFSETQ. The CDR3 consists of 16 residues. The chain's CDR3 is CASSPGDTTGNTEAFF. Written as DNA, the CDR3 is TGCGCCAGCAGCCCGGGGGATACTACAGGCAACACTGAAGCTTTCTTT.

As concerns this clonotype: Because it lacks the conserved phenylalanine or tryptophan at the end, this CDR3 is likely a read error. This chain connects TRBV11-2 to TRBJ1-1, with TRBD1 as a possible D gene (5 bases). CDR1 and CDR2 from the germline V gene are SGHAT and FQNNGV. Between the trimmed V and J ends, which lost 2 bases and 11 bases, there was a span of 15 bases. The CDR3 sequence is 13 residues long. CDR3 bases: TGTGCCAGCAGCTTATCCCGCGGGGCGTCGGCTTTCTTG. It translates to CASSLSRGASAFL.

This clonotype occurred a few times. CDR3 amino acids: CASSLPNTGELFF. In DNA form, the CDR3 reads TGTGCCAGCAGTTTACCGAACACCGGGGAGCTGTTTTTT. The J gene is TRBJ2-2, the V gene TRBV27; D is ambiguous. The germline V and J ends were trimmed by 2 bases and 0 bases, with 1 base remaining between them. Germline V gene lookup returns CDR1 MNHEY and CDR2 SMNVEV (reference sequence). The CDR3 has 13 residues.

On this clonotype itself: This may come from a read error, since a much larger clone is one base off. The rearrangement links TRBV5-1 to TRBJ1-2; D ambiguous. This CDR3 is 16 amino acids long. Germline V CDR1 and CDR2: SGHRS, YFSETQ. V was pared by 3 bases and J by 8 bases, with 23 bases between. CDR3 nucleotides: TGCGCCAGCAGCTCAAACGACGGGGTTAGTGTATACGGCTACACCTTC. Residues: CASSSNDGVSVYGYTF.

With respect to this clonotype: A much larger clonotype is one base distant, so this may be a read error. This chain links TRBV1 with TRBJ2-7; the listed D gene, TRBD1, was not tested against the DNA. TRBV1 is labeled a pseudogene. The CDR3 is 15 residues long. The CDR3 bases are TGCACCAGCATCCAAGGTTCCCGTGGCGCCTACGAGCAGTACTTC. Translated: CTSIQGSRGAYEQYF.

This clonotype occurred many times. The chain links TRBV10-3 to TRBJ2-2; weak D call: TRBD2 (6 bases). Germline CDR1 is ENHRY and CDR2 is SYGVKD. This CDR3 comprises 14 residues. With 8 bases removed from V and 4 bases from J, the gap between germline ends came to 14 bases. The DNA for the CDR3 is TGTGCCATCCGCGGGACGTCTCGCACCGGGGAGCTGTTTTTT. This translates into CAIRGTSRTGELFF.

This clonotype was observed at least ten times. The chain links TRBV7-8 to TRBJ1-2, with D possibly TRBD1 on 5 matching bases. The germline V gene encodes CDR1 SGHVS and CDR2 FQNEAQ. V lost 1 base to trimming and J lost 4 bases, with 28 bases between them. The CDR3 covers 20 residues. The CDR3 sequence: CASSLGMATPGPHVSYGYTF. In DNA form, the CDR3 reads TGTGCCAGCAGCTTAGGGATGGCTACTCCGGGGCCCCATGTAAGCTATGGCTACACCTTC.

This clonotype was counted ten times or more. The chain combines TRBV7-9 with TRBJ2-1; 9 nucleotides align to TRBD2. This CDR3 is 15 amino acids long. V lost 3 bases to trimming and J lost 5 bases; unmatched junction nucleotides: 5. Per the germline V gene, CDR1 is SEHNR and CDR2 is FQNEAQ (reference sequence). CDR3 sequence: CASSLWTSANNEQFF. CDR3 DNA sequence: TGTGCCAGCAGCTTGTGGACTAGCGCCAACAATGAGCAGTTCTTC.

A note on this clonotype: Given a much more abundant clone one base away, this may be a read error. V and J are TRBV5-1 and TRBJ2-1, with D hard to call. V lost 3 bases and J 2 bases, leaving 15 bases between the germline ends. Germline V CDR1 and CDR2: SGHRS, YFSETQ. The CDR3 spans 16 residues. This CDR3 is CASSWAGMGTYNEQFF. The CDR3 DNA is TGCGCCAGCAGCTGGGCCGGAATGGGCACCTACAATGAGCAGTTCTTC.

This clonotype was observed many times. This rearrangement joins TRBV5-1 to TRBJ2-1, with 8 bases lining up with TRBD1. This CDR3 is built from 14 residues. Germline CDR1 SGHRS, CDR2 YFSETQ. V gave up 1 base and J gave up 9 bases; unmatched junction bases: 6. CDR3 in DNA: TGCGCCAGCAGCTTGTCGCAGGGGGCAGGTGAGCAGTTCTTC. Residues: CASSLSQGAGEQFF.

The V and J genes are TRBV20-1 and TRBJ2-3; 8 bases line up with TRBD2. The CDR3 extends over 15 amino acids. Germline CDR1 and CDR2: DFQATT and SNEGSKA (reference sequence). V dropped 1 base and J dropped 0; count of bases not matched to a gene: 3. The CDR3 nucleotides are TGCAGTGCTAGAGCGGCTAGCGGGAGCACAGATACGCAGTATTTT. This codes for CSARAASGSTDTQYF.

This clonotype was found many times. The V gene is TRBV6-5, the J gene TRBJ1-2; TRBD1 matches at 7 bases. This CDR3 is built from 16 residues. Germline CDR1 and CDR2: MNHEY and SVGAGI. With V trimmed by 2 bases and J by 2 bases, 8 bases remained unmatched. CDR3 sequence (DNA): TGTGCCAGCAGTTACCCCACAGGGGTTGTCAACTATGGCTACACCTTC. Residues: CASSYPTGVVNYGYTF.

The CDR3 sequence is CASGVGGQPQHF. DNA of the CDR3: TGTGCCAGCGGGGTGGGGGGGCAGCCCCAGCATTTT. The V gene is TRBV28, the J gene TRBJ1-5, with D perhaps matching TRBD1 (5 bases). Trimming shortened V by 8 bases and J by 7 bases, and 12 bases separated the two germline ends. This CDR3 has 12 amino acids. Germline CDR1 and CDR2: MDHEN and SYDVKM.